A single sample is the source of the 32 T cell receptor beta chains below, sequenced in a study of blood T cell repertoires in COVID-19. The assay was immunoSEQ multiplex PCR, and TCRdb's table has in-frame clones only and misses some. This table holds under 250,000 clones, 65% to 85% found once. The sequencing sample was made of peripheral blood. These receptors were taken from a middle-aged woman who had recovered from COVID-19.

The chain joins TRBV5-5 to TRBJ1-5; D is ambiguous. V lost 4 bases and J 7 bases, leaving 12 bases between the germline ends. CDR3 size: 13 residues. Germline-derived CDR1 and CDR2 are SGHKS and YYEKEE (reference sequence). This chain's CDR3 is CASSRDGRQPQHF. CDR3 in DNA: TGTGCCAGCAGCCGGGATGGGAGGCAGCCCCAGCATTTT.

The CDR3 reads CASSPRTSSNTGELFF. CDR3 DNA sequence: TGTGCCAGCAGCCCCCGGACTAGTTCGAACACCGGGGAGCTGTTTTTT. This chain joins TRBV7-2 and TRBJ2-2; TRBD2 agrees at 7 bases. The CDR3 runs to 16 residues. Germline V CDR1 and CDR2: SGHTA, FQGNSA. The V segment lost 5 bases and the J segment 0 bases; nucleotides outside the gene matches: 6.

Only one count was recorded for this clone. The chain has TRBV12-5 and TRBJ1-1; 7 nucleotides align to TRBD1. This CDR3 spans 15 amino acids. The V gene's germline CDR1 is LGHNT and CDR2 FRNRAP. V shed 0 bases and J 1 base; nucleotides not matched to a gene: 2. The CDR3 DNA sequence: TGTGCTAGTGGTTTGGTAGGGGGCGAGAACACTGAAGCTTTCTTT. Its translation is CASGLVGGENTEAFF.

This clone was seen only a few times. V usage is TRBV4-2 and J usage is TRBJ2-1, with 10 bases fitting TRBD2. The trim removed 2 bases at V and 8 bases at J, leaving 18 bases unmatched. From germline, CDR1 is LGHNA and CDR2 YNFKEQ. This CDR3 is built from 19 residues. This CDR3 is CASSQRSSIAGGGAYEQFF. The CDR3 nucleotides read TGTGCCAGCAGCCAACGTTCTTCAATAGCGGGGGGAGGGGCGTATGAGCAGTTCTTC.

The V call is TRBV2, the J call TRBJ1-4, with TRBD1 matching 9 bases. The J segment lost 8 bases and the V segment lost 6 bases, leaving 10 bases of the junction unmatched. Germline V gives CDR1 SNHLY, CDR2 FYNNEI. This CDR3 is 15 amino acids long. This CDR3 is CASSLRDRVWEKLFF. Written as DNA, the CDR3 is TGTGCCAGCAGCCTAAGGGACAGGGTTTGGGAAAAACTGTTTTTT.

This chain connects TRBV2 to TRBJ2-2, with 8 positions matching TRBD1. The V gene's germline CDR1 is SNHLY and CDR2 FYNNEI. This CDR3 comprises 15 residues. After removal of 6 bases from V and 0 bases from J, the junction contained 3 bases not matched to a gene. The CDR3 region has the DNA TGTGCCAGCAGCGAACAGGGGGCGAACACCGGGGAGCTGTTTTTT. It translates to CASSEQGANTGELFF.

The rearrangement uses TRBV15 and TRBJ1-2; 9 nucleotides align to TRBD1. The CDR3 is 13 amino acids. Germline loops: CDR1 LNHNV, CDR2 YYDKDF (reference sequence). V shed 8 bases, J shed 8 bases, and the junction held 9 bases outside the gene matches. CDR3 coding DNA: TGTGCCACCTCCAGCTGGGGGACAGGGGGCTACACCTTC. This codes for CATSSWGTGGYTF.

This chain connects TRBV27 to TRBJ1-1, with 7 bases identical to TRBD1. The CDR3 is 15 residues long. Germline trimming cut 8 bases from V and 0 bases from J; bases unmatched to any gene: 9. Looked up from germline, CDR1 is MNHEY and CDR2 is SMNVEV (reference sequence). The CDR3 spells CASQGGDSLNTEAFF. CDR3 nucleotide sequence: TGTGCCAGCCAGGGGGGAGACAGCCTGAACACTGAAGCTTTCTTT.

V and J are TRBV7-9 and TRBJ1-4; D gene unclear. CDR3 length: 13 amino acids. Trimming took 4 bases from V and 7 from J, leaving 10 bases between them. CDR1 SEHNR and CDR2 FQNEAQ come from the germline V gene (reference sequence). CDR3 protein: CASSSVPGEKLFF. CDR3 DNA sequence: TGTGCCAGCAGCTCAGTCCCGGGTGAAAAACTGTTTTTT.

The chain couples TRBV7-9 to TRBJ1-6; tentative D call: TRBD1 (6 bases). V lost 2 bases and J 7 bases, leaving 21 bases between the germline ends. The CDR3 covers 18 residues. CDR1 is SEHNR, CDR2 FQNEAQ, per germline (reference sequence). The CDR3 loop is CASSLPTGTQFGNSPLHF. CDR3 bases: TGTGCCAGCAGCTTACCGACAGGCACTCAGTTCGGGAATTCACCCCTCCACTTT.

The chain joins TRBV21-1 to TRBJ2-3; TRBD1, as called in the table, went unchecked against the DNA. TRBV21-1 represents a pseudogene. The CDR3 spans 15 residues. The CDR3 DNA follows: TGTGCCAGCAGCAAAGCGACAGGGGCCACAGATACGCAGTATTTT. Encoded protein: CASSKATGATDTQYF.

This chain joins TRBV2 and TRBJ2-5; no definite D call. The V gene's germline CDR1 is SNHLY and CDR2 FYNNEI. CDR3 size: 14 residues. V lost 1 base and J 2 bases, leaving 8 bases between the germline ends. CDR3 sequence reads: CASSEGTVQETQYF. For the CDR3, the DNA is TGTGCCAGCAGTGAAGGAACAGTACAAGAGACCCAGTACTTC.

With regard to this clone: Different DNA sequences within this sample yield the same CDR3. This chain uses TRBV28 with TRBJ2-7, with D perhaps matching TRBD1 (5 bases). CDR3 length equals 15 residues. The germline CDR1 and CDR2 sequences are MDHEN and SYDVKM. Trimming shortened V by 5 bases and J by 0 bases, and 14 bases separated the two germline ends. The CDR3 reads CASSPPGQGSYEQYF. The CDR3 DNA is TGTGCCAGCAGTCCCCCCGGGCAGGGCTCCTACGAGCAGTACTTC.

This clone showed up just once. The chain combines TRBV10-1 with TRBJ2-5; 11 bases agree with TRBD2. The CDR3 sequence is 17 residues long. Germline assignment: CDR1 WNHNN and CDR2 SYGVQD (reference sequence). V shed 0 bases, J shed 1 base, and the junction held 4 bases outside the gene matches. The CDR3 sequence is CASSESPSGGTQETQYF. The CDR3 region has the DNA TGCGCCAGCAGTGAGTCCCCTAGCGGGGGGACCCAAGAGACCCAGTACTTC.

The chain employs TRBV28 and TRBJ1-5, with 7 bases that match TRBD1. CDR1 is MDHEN and CDR2 is SYDVKM in the germline V gene. This CDR3 region has 13 residues. The ends lost 1 base at V and 6 bases at J; junction bases unmatched: 0. In DNA, the CDR3 is TGTGCCAGCAGTTTATCAGGGGGTCAGCCCCAGCATTTT. Its translation: CASSLSGGQPQHF.

The chain uses TRBV5-1 and TRBJ1-6; 8 nucleotides align to TRBD1. The V and J ends lost 0 bases and 1 base, in that order; junction bases with no gene match: 3. The CDR3 runs to 17 residues. Germline assignment: CDR1 SGHRS and CDR2 YFSETQ. CDR3 in amino acids: CASSLGTGRSYNSPLHF. In DNA form, the CDR3 reads TGCGCCAGCAGCTTGGGGACAGGGCGATCCTATAATTCACCCCTCCACTTT. Using reference TRBV5-1 and TRBJ1-6 for the parts outside the CDR3, the full variable domain is KAGVTQTPRYLIKTRGQQVTLSCSPISGHRSVSWYQQTPGQGLQFLFEYFSETQRNKGNFPGRFSGRQFSNSRSEMNVSTLELGDSALYLCASSLGTGRSYNSPLHFGNGTRLTVT.

The chain carries TRBV5-1 and TRBJ1-6; 7 bases are shared with TRBD1. Losses at the gene ends were 4 bases for V and 7 bases for J; bases not matched to a gene: 11. Germline V gene lookup returns CDR1 SGHRS and CDR2 YFSETQ. The CDR3 loop spans 16 amino acids. CDR3 in DNA: TGCGCCAGCAGCACCCAGCCGGGACAGCGAAATTCACCCCTCCACTTT. This codes for CASSTQPGQRNSPLHF.

The chain employs TRBV5-6 and TRBJ2-1; a possible D gene is TRBD2 (5 bases). CDR3 length: 15 residues. Trimming pared 4 bases from V and 7 bases from J, leaving 18 bases between. In germline, CDR1 is SGHDT, CDR2 YYEEEE. In DNA form, the CDR3 reads TGTGCCAGCAGCAAAAATGGATGGGGAGAGAATGAGCAGTTCTTC. Amino acids: CASSKNGWGENEQFF.

The J gene is TRBJ1-1, the V gene TRBV18, with D possibly TRBD1 on 5 matching bases. In germline, CDR1 is KGHSH, CDR2 LQKENI. There are 16 residues in the CDR3. V was pared by 2 bases and J by 1 base, with 14 bases between. CDR3 region: CASSPSVGRANTEAFF. In DNA form, the CDR3 reads TGTGCCAGCTCACCATCGGTCGGCAGGGCGAACACTGAAGCTTTCTTT. Together with reference TRBV18 and TRBJ1-1, the CDR3 gives the full variable domain: NAGVMQNPRHLVRRRGQEARLRCSPMKGHSHVYWYRQLPEEGLKFMVYLQKENIIDESGMPKERFSAEFPKEGPSILRIQQVVRGDSAAYFCASSPSVGRANTEAFFGQGTRLTVV.

This chain uses TRBV5-6 with TRBJ2-7; D is possibly TRBD1 (6 bases). V was shortened by 0 bases and J by 3 bases, with 10 bases between the two germline ends. CDR3 length: 14 amino acids. The germline V gene has CDR1 SGHDT and CDR2 YYEEEE. In nucleotides, the CDR3 is TGTGCCAGCAGCTTGGGGACAGAACTCTACGAGCAGTACTTC. Translated, it gives CASSLGTELYEQYF.

The rearrangement joins TRBV7-2 to TRBJ1-4; D might be TRBD1 (5 bases). The CDR3 loop spans 15 amino acids. CDR1 and CDR2 (germline): SGHTA, FQGNSA. V gave up 5 bases and J gave up 7 bases, with 17 bases separating them. CDR3 loop: CASSTPRGVSEKLFF. CDR3 sequence (DNA): TGTGCCAGCAGCACCCCCCGGGGGGTCAGTGAAAAACTGTTTTTT.

The CDR3 DNA is TGTGCCAGCAGCCAAGGGACTAGCGGGGTATACGAGCAGTACTTC. Translation: CASSQGTSGVYEQYF. This chain uses TRBV3-1 (or the pseudogene TRBV3-2) with TRBJ2-7; 12 bases line up with TRBD2. CDR1 is LGHDT and CDR2 is YNNKEL in the germline V gene (reference sequence). The CDR3 is made up of 15 amino acids. V was clipped by 1 base and J by 4 bases; unmatched bases: 2.

This chain joins TRBV28 and TRBJ1-6; D perhaps matches TRBD1 (6 bases). The CDR3 is 13 amino acids. Trimming left V 8 bases short and J 6 bases short, with 11 bases between. Germline lookup yields CDR1 MDHEN and CDR2 SYDVKM. The CDR3 nucleotides are TGTGCCAGCCTGGACAGCGGTAATTCACCCCTCCACTTT. It is translated as CASLDSGNSPLHF.

With respect to this clone: The sample carries other DNA sequences with the same CDR3. The chain employs TRBV30 and TRBJ1-1; no reliable D call. The CDR3 has 13 residues. V lost 0 bases to trimming and J lost 1 base, with 6 bases between them. Looked up from germline, CDR1 is GTSNPN and CDR2 is SVGIG (reference sequence). The CDR3 DNA reads as TGTGCCTGGAGTGTCGGCGGGAACACTGAAGCTTTCTTT. Translating it yields CAWSVGGNTEAFF.

V is TRBV5-1 and J is TRBJ2-7; D is perhaps TRBD2 (6 bases). The CDR3 runs 14 residues. Germline V gene lookup returns CDR1 SGHRS and CDR2 YFSETQ. The germline V and J ends were trimmed by 5 bases and 0 bases, with 12 bases remaining between them. The CDR3 bases are TGCGCCAGCAGGACCGGGACTGCCTCCTACGAGCAGTACTTC. As protein: CASRTGTASYEQYF.

The chain has TRBV30 and TRBJ1-2; D remains unclear. V lost 2 bases, J lost 0 bases, and 10 bases lay in between. CDR1 and CDR2 (germline): GTSNPN, SVGIG (reference sequence). This CDR3 is built from 14 residues. For the CDR3, the DNA is TGTGCCTGGAGTAAGGCGGCTTCTAACTATGGCTACACCTTC. Translated: CAWSKAASNYGYTF.

V and J are TRBV5-1 and TRBJ1-2; possible D gene TRBD1, 6 bases. The length of the CDR3 is 14 residues. Deletions cut 5 bases from V and 4 bases from J, with 15 bases between. CDR1 SGHRS and CDR2 YFSETQ come from the germline V gene. The CDR3 sequence: CASRQITGTYGYTF. The CDR3 DNA is TGCGCCAGCAGGCAGATCACAGGGACCTATGGCTACACCTTC.

This rearrangement joins TRBV2 to TRBJ1-5; D ambiguous. This CDR3 comprises 13 residues. V was cut by 6 bases and J by 3 bases, with 9 bases left in between. Germline values: CDR1 SNHLY, CDR2 FYNNEI. CDR3 residues: CASRPGDNQPQHF. DNA of the CDR3: TGTGCCAGCAGGCCCGGTGACAATCAGCCCCAGCATTTT.

The chain is built from TRBV3-1 (or the pseudogene TRBV3-2) and TRBJ1-2, with unresolved D. The CDR3 sequence is 12 residues long. V gave up 4 bases and J gave up 4 bases, with 7 bases separating them. Per the germline V gene, CDR1 is LGHDT and CDR2 is YNNKEL (reference sequence). The CDR3 DNA reads TGTGCCAGCAGCCCCTATGGCTATGGCTACACCTTC. This codes for CASSPYGYGYTF.

This clone was counted many times. The chain links TRBV19 to TRBJ1-5, with a tentative D call TRBD1 (5 bases). The CDR3 length is 17 residues. V was pared by 4 bases and J by 0 bases, with 16 bases between. From germline, CDR1 is LNHDA and CDR2 SQIVND (reference sequence). CDR3 region: CASSTNTQGYSNQPQHF. DNA of the CDR3: TGTGCCAGTAGTACAAATACCCAGGGTTATAGCAATCAGCCCCAGCATTTT.

V and J are TRBV20-1 and TRBJ2-5, with 9 bases matching TRBD1. With V trimmed by 3 bases and J by 1 base, 9 bases remained unmatched. This CDR3 is 16 amino acids long. Looked up from germline, CDR1 is DFQATT and CDR2 is SNEGSKA (reference sequence). The CDR3 is CSASTGGIPIQETQYF. The CDR3, as DNA: TGCAGTGCTAGTACAGGGGGCATCCCCATCCAAGAGACCCAGTACTTC.

The chain couples TRBV5-4 to TRBJ1-2; the match to TRBD1 covers 7 bases. V shed 2 bases and J 5 bases; nucleotides not matched to a gene: 9. Germline-derived CDR1 and CDR2 are SGHNT and YYREEE (reference sequence). CDR3 length equals 15 residues. The CDR3 here is CASSLPQTGKYGYTF. CDR3 coding DNA: TGTGCCAGCAGCTTACCCCAGACAGGGAAATATGGCTACACCTTC.